This note documents a single T cell receptor beta chain sequence. These data originate in a study of blood T cell repertoires in COVID-19. For the study at large: Sources were T cells, B-cell-depleted T cells, or PBMCs; the material itself was cDNA or gDNA.

V trimming: 11 bases; J trimming: 5 bases; junction bases outside the gene matches: 14. CDR3 length equals 16 residues. Germline CDR1 and CDR2: ENHRY and SYGVKD. Only in-frame clones appear in the TCRdb table, and some are missing; sequencing was by immunoSEQ multiplex PCR. The sample has about 100,000 clones; more than 70% are singletons. The TCR comes from a human donor in a cohort sampled during active COVID-19. Sequencing was performed on peripheral blood. J is TRBJ2-2 and V is TRBV10-3, with 10 bases that match TRBD1. The CDR3 sequence: CASREPDRGQTGELFF. In DNA form, the CDR3 reads TGTGCCTCCCGGGAGCCCGACAGGGGGCAGACCGGGGAGCTGTTTTTT.